A selection of T cell receptor beta chains follows, all from one sample in a study of T cell responses to AZD1222 COVID-19 vaccine. TCRdb's table, derived via immunoSEQ multiplex PCR, lists solely in-frame clones and lacks some. The sample lists 200,000 or so clones, approximately 92% occurring once. The input for sequencing was peripheral blood, taken on day 0 of AZD1222 vaccination. All receptors derive from an adult in good health. Each CDR3 is given with its conserved first and last residue. D genes are given only for firm matches. Some rows have no size entry. The others give once, few or many, or a class for an expanded clone.

v_gene	d_gene	abundance	len	j_gene	CDR3aa	CDR3nt
TRBV19	.	.	14	TRBJ2-7	CASSKSGVNYEQYF	TGTGCCAGTAGTAAGTCTGGGGTGAACTACGAGCAGTACTTC
TRBV30	.	.	15	TRBJ1-6	CAWTTQLSGNSPLHF	TGTGCCTGGACAACCCAGTTGAGTGGCAATTCACCCCTCCACTTT
TRBV18	.	.	16	TRBJ1-1	CASSPYRVGPNTEAFF	TGTGCCAGCTCACCCTATAGGGTGGGCCCGAACACTGAAGCTTTCTTT
TRBV27	.	.	16	TRBJ1-3	CASSLSGGYGGNTIYF	TGTGCCAGCAGTTTATCGGGAGGGTATGGCGGAAACACCATATATTTT
TRBV6-1	TRBD2	.	19	TRBJ2-3	CASSDALAGGAGDTDTQYF	TGTGCCAGCAGTGACGCACTAGCGGGGGGGGCGGGCGACACAGATACGCAGTATTTT
TRBV15	.	.	13	TRBJ2-2	CATSSPNTGELFF	TGTGCCACCAGCAGTCCGAACACCGGGGAGCTGTTTTTT
TRBV19	.	once	15	TRBJ1-4	CASSIELATNEKLFF	TGTGCCAGTAGTATAGAACTTGCAACTAATGAAAAACTGTTTTTT
TRBV19	.	.	13	TRBJ2-5	CASSIPGAQTQYF	TGTGCCAGTAGTATACCCGGAGCACAGACCCAGTACTTC
TRBV24-1	.	few	15	TRBJ1-2	CATSDLQGITPGYTF	TGTGCCACCAGTGATTTGCAGGGGATCACCCCTGGCTACACCTTC
TRBV29-1	.	.	16	TRBJ1-1	CSVPSGGQETDTEAFF	TGCAGCGTGCCCTCCGGGGGGCAGGAGACGGACACTGAAGCTTTCTTT
TRBV20-1	.	.	14	TRBJ2-2	CSASEQPNTGELFF	TGCAGTGCTAGTGAACAGCCGAACACCGGGGAGCTGTTTTTT
TRBV19	.	.	15	TRBJ2-6	CASRARPSGANVLTF	TGTGCCAGTAGGGCACGTCCCTCTGGGGCCAACGTCCTGACTTTC
TRBV4-2	.	once	16	TRBJ2-3	CASSQVIGGMTDTQYF	TGTGCCAGCAGCCAAGTGATTGGAGGAATGACAGATACGCAGTATTTT
TRBV29-1	.	.	13	TRBJ1-1	CSVHTGINTEAFF	TGCAGCGTCCACACAGGGATAAACACTGAAGCTTTCTTT
TRBV4-1	.	.	14	TRBJ1-2	CASSSGRDSYGYTF	TGCGCCAGCAGCTCCGGACGGGACTCGTATGGCTACACCTTC
TRBV11-3	.	.	15	TRBJ2-2	CASREGSGNTGELFF	TGTGCCAGCAGAGAAGGCTCTGGGAACACCGGGGAGCTGTTTTTT
TRBV9	.	.	14	TRBJ1-5	CASSVDGSDQPQHF	TGTGCCAGCAGCGTAGATGGTTCCGATCAGCCCCAGCATTTT
TRBV2	TRBD1	few	13	TRBJ2-2	CASKDRVTGELFF	TGTGCCAGCAAGGACAGGGTGACCGGGGAGCTGTTTTTT
TRBV7-2	.	.	16	TRBJ1-1	CASSLGGGSSNTEAFF	TGTGCCAGCAGCCTCGGGGGGGGGAGCTCGAACACTGAAGCTTTCTTT
TRBV6-5	.	.	13	TRBJ2-5	CASSQFPRETQYF	TGTGCCAGCAGTCAGTTCCCCCGGGAGACCCAGTACTTC
TRBV19	.	.	15	TRBJ1-2	CASSIEGQGGYGYTF	TGTGCCAGTAGTATAGAAGGTCAGGGCGGGTATGGCTACACCTTC
TRBV12-5	.	.	12	TRBJ2-2	CASGLPSGELFF	TGTGCTAGTGGCCTTCCATCCGGGGAGCTGTTTTTT